These 28 T cell receptor beta chains share one sample of origin, sequenced in a study of blood T cell repertoires in COVID-19. Sequencing was performed with immunoSEQ multiplex PCR; in TCRdb, only in-frame clones are kept and a portion is missing. Of 150,000 to 200,000 clones in the sample, around nine tenths were seen once. Sequencing used peripheral blood. The receptors here all came from a human donor in a cohort sampled during active COVID-19.

This CDR3 reads CASSPKGSEQYF. CDR3 coding DNA: TGTGCCAGCAGCCCCAAGGGGTCCGAGCAGTACTTC. The chain recombines TRBV7-9 with TRBJ2-7, with a possible D match to TRBD1 (5 bases). This CDR3 comprises 12 residues. V was cut by 5 bases and J by 6 bases, with 11 bases left in between. Looked up from germline, CDR1 is SEHNR and CDR2 is FQNEAQ (reference sequence).

The V gene is TRBV14, the J gene TRBJ2-1; no firm D call. Germline V gene sequence: CDR1 SGHDN, CDR2 FVKESK. The CDR3 sequence is 14 residues long. The ends were cut back, 4 bases at V and 2 bases at J, with 9 bases in the middle. The CDR3 reads CASSRVATYNEQFF. CDR3 bases: TGTGCCAGCAGCCGAGTAGCCACCTACAATGAGCAGTTCTTC. The full variable domain, in which reference TRBV14 and TRBJ2-1 provide the parts outside the CDR3, is EAGVTQFPSHSVIEKGQTVTLRCDPISGHDNLYWYRRVMGKEIKFLLHFVKESKQDESGMPNNRFLAERTGGTYSTLKVQPAELEDSGVYFCASSRVATYNEQFFGPGTRLTVL.

The J gene is TRBJ2-7, the V gene TRBV6-2 or TRBV6-3, with TRBD1 matching 7 bases. V lost 4 bases to trimming and J lost 0 bases; unmatched junction nucleotides: 3. Germline V CDR1 and CDR2: MNHEY, SVGEGT. CDR3 size: 14 residues. The CDR3 region is CASSWGQFSYEQYF. The CDR3 DNA reads TGTGCCAGCAGTTGGGGACAGTTCTCCTACGAGCAGTACTTC.

The chain couples TRBV5-1 to TRBJ1-3, with D maybe TRBD1 (5 bases). Looked up from germline, CDR1 is SGHRS and CDR2 is YFSETQ. The CDR3 covers 16 residues. V was clipped by 0 bases and J by 0 bases, with 10 bases between them. The CDR3: CASSLADSFSGNTIYF. The CDR3 DNA reads TGCGCCAGCAGCTTGGCCGACAGTTTCTCTGGAAACACCATATATTTT.

The chain uses TRBV10-3 and TRBJ1-2; 8 nucleotides match TRBD1. The CDR3 has 15 amino acids. Trimming cost V 0 bases and J 5 bases; bases outside gene matches: 5. Germline V gives CDR1 ENHRY, CDR2 SYGVKD. The CDR3 loop is CAISESDRATYGYTF. The CDR3 DNA is TGTGCCATCAGTGAGTCGGACAGGGCAACATATGGCTACACCTTC.

This clone was seen a single time. The chain joins TRBV5-1 to TRBJ2-7; 11 bases line up with TRBD2. There are 16 residues in the CDR3. Trimming at V came to 1 base and at J to 3 bases, leaving 6 bases not matched to a gene. The V gene's germline CDR1 is SGHRS and CDR2 YFSETQ. The CDR3 DNA is TGCGCCAGCAGCTTGAGGTTAGCGGGGGGGCTCTACGAGCAGTACTTC. Its translation is CASSLRLAGGLYEQYF.

The chain employs TRBV4-1 and TRBJ2-1; D not certain. CDR1 and CDR2 from the germline V gene are MGHRA and YSYEKL. The CDR3 extends over 15 amino acids. Trimming removed 0 bases from V and 7 bases from J, with 13 bases in between. DNA of the CDR3: TGCGCCAGCAGCCAAGAATCTTTTACAGTTAATGAGCAGTTCTTC. Amino acid sequence: CASSQESFTVNEQFF.

The chain joins TRBV3-1 (or the pseudogene TRBV3-2) to TRBJ2-7; D call uncertain. The CDR3 is made up of 13 amino acids. Trimming took off 6 bases at V and 7 bases at J, with 16 bases between the two ends. CDR1 LGHDT and CDR2 YNNKEL come from the germline V gene (reference sequence). This CDR3 reads CASSQSFAGEQYF. The CDR3 DNA follows: TGTGCCAGCAGTCAATCCTTCGCCGGGGAGCAGTACTTC.

About this clone: One end of the junction fails to match germline, which may point to a read error. This rearrangement joins TRBV5-6 to TRBJ1-2; TRBD1 matches at 8 bases. The CDR3 extends over 13 amino acids. The V gene's germline CDR1 is SGHDT and CDR2 YYEEEE. CDR3 in DNA: TGTGCCAGCAGTTTGGACAGGGTGGATGGCTACACCTTC. Translating gives CASSLDRVDGYTF.

V usage is TRBV5-5 and J usage is TRBJ2-1; 7 bases are a match to TRBD1. The J segment lost 0 bases and the V segment lost 4 bases, leaving 7 bases of the junction unmatched. Germline V gene lookup returns CDR1 SGHKS and CDR2 YYEKEE (reference sequence). This CDR3 has 16 amino acids. In DNA form, the CDR3 reads TGTGCCAGCAGCCTAGGGGGCCCACCCTCCTACAATGAGCAGTTCTTC. It specifies CASSLGGPPSYNEQFF. Drawing the rest from reference TRBV5-5 and TRBJ2-1, the complete variable domain is DAGVTQSPTHLIKTRGQQVTLRCSPISGHKSVSWYQQVLGQGPQFIFQYYEKEERGRGNFPDRFSARQFPNYSSELNVNALLLGDSALYLCASSLGGPPSYNEQFFGPGTRLTVL.

The chain joins TRBV5-4 to TRBJ1-2, with D tentatively TRBD1 (5 bases). The V end was cut by 4 bases, the J end by 9 bases, with 10 bases between. Per the germline V gene, CDR1 is SGHNT and CDR2 is YYREEE (reference sequence). The CDR3 length is 11 residues. CDR3 DNA sequence: TGTGCCAGCAGCCTCGACAGAAGCTACACCTTC. Translation: CASSLDRSYTF.

This sequence joins TRBV5-8 and TRBJ2-7; tentatively, D is TRBD2 (7 bases). The CDR3 has 15 amino acids. V was trimmed by 0 bases and J by 3 bases, leaving 13 bases between them. Germline assignment: CDR1 SGHTS and CDR2 YDEGEE. The CDR3 sequence is CASSLEGGAGYEQYF. The CDR3 DNA reads as TGTGCCAGCAGCTTGGAGGGGGGGGCGGGCTACGAGCAGTACTTC.

The rearrangement uses TRBV28 and TRBJ2-1, with D hard to call. CDR1 is MDHEN, CDR2 SYDVKM, per germline. Trimming left V 6 bases short and J 4 bases short, with 13 bases between. This CDR3 has 14 residues. The chain's CDR3 is CASSIQPQYNEQFF. The CDR3 DNA is TGTGCCAGCAGCATACAGCCACAATACAATGAGCAGTTCTTC.

The rearrangement uses TRBV9 and TRBJ1-2; no reliable D call. CDR1 is SGDLS, CDR2 YYNGEE, per germline. The CDR3 is made up of 14 amino acids. Trimming took 4 bases from V and 4 from J, leaving 14 bases between them. CDR3 protein: CASSPLQNLYGYTF. CDR3 bases: TGTGCCAGCAGCCCCCTTCAGAACCTCTATGGCTACACCTTC.

V usage is TRBV6-6 and J usage is TRBJ2-7; D gene ambiguous. The CDR3 contains 12 residues. CDR1 and CDR2 (germline): MNHNY, SVGAGI (reference sequence). Between the trimmed V and J ends, which lost 5 bases and 5 bases, there was a span of 10 bases. The CDR3 region is CASSPRADEQYF. The CDR3 DNA reads TGTGCCAGCAGTCCCCGTGCGGACGAGCAGTACTTC.

This sequence joins TRBV7-8 and TRBJ1-3; D uncertain. This CDR3 is 16 amino acids long. Trimming shortened V by 5 bases and J by 0 bases, and 14 bases separated the two germline ends. Germline V CDR1 and CDR2: SGHVS, FQNEAQ. As DNA, the CDR3 is TGTGCCAGCAGCCCAAGAAGACTGAACTCTGGAAACACCATATATTTT. Amino acid sequence: CASSPRRLNSGNTIYF. Looking up the rest from reference TRBV7-8 and TRBJ1-3 gives the full variable domain: GAGVSQSPRYKVAKRGQDVALRCDPISGHVSLFWYQQALGQGPEFLTYFQNEAQLDKSGLPSDRFFAERPEGSVSTLKIQRTQQEDSAVYLCASSPRRLNSGNTIYFGEGSWLTVV.

CDR3 bases: TGCGCCAGCAGCCAAGAAATTGACTGGTTTTCGAGCTACGAGCAGTACTTC. Translating it yields CASSQEIDWFSSYEQYF. The V call is TRBV4-3, the J call TRBJ2-7, with no clear D. The CDR3 contains 17 residues. V lost 0 bases and J lost 3, with 18 bases in between. Germline V lookup: CDR1 LGHNA, CDR2 YSLEER.

This chain links TRBV4-2 with TRBJ2-7, with unresolved D. The ends were cut back, 2 bases at V and 3 bases at J, with 8 bases in the middle. The CDR3 loop spans 13 amino acids. Germline CDR1 LGHNA, CDR2 YNFKEQ. CDR3 sequence reads: CASSQNADYEQYF. CDR3 DNA: TGTGCCAGCAGCCAAAATGCGGACTACGAGCAGTACTTC.

The rearrangement links TRBV15 to TRBJ1-2; 7 bases are shared with TRBD1. Germline CDR1 is LNHNV and CDR2 is YYDKDF (reference sequence). V was clipped by 1 base and J by 6 bases; unmatched bases: 5. This CDR3 is 14 amino acids long. The CDR3 DNA sequence: TGTGCCACCAGCAGAGGAGGGACAGACCATGGCTACACCTTC. Encoded protein: CATSRGGTDHGYTF.

The genes are TRBV3-1 (or the pseudogene TRBV3-2) and TRBJ1-2, with TRBD1 as a possible D gene (5 bases). The V gene's germline CDR1 is LGHDT and CDR2 YNNKEL (reference sequence). The CDR3 loop spans 14 amino acids. V was clipped by 3 bases and J by 3 bases, with 11 bases between them. The CDR3 DNA reads TGTGCCAGCAGCCAGGGACTCCAGGACTATGGCTACACCTTC. Translated: CASSQGLQDYGYTF.

This chain uses TRBV30 with TRBJ2-7, with unresolved D. CDR1 is GTSNPN, CDR2 SVGIG, per germline (reference sequence). This CDR3 is 13 amino acids long. V lost 0 bases and J lost 2, with 8 bases in between. DNA for the CDR3: TGTGCCTGGAGTGTAGCCCCTCCCTACGAGCAGTACTTC. It translates to CAWSVAPPYEQYF.

This clone was seen a few times. This chain links TRBV25-1 with TRBJ1-5, with D perhaps TRBD1 (5 bases). The V gene's germline CDR1 is MGHDK and CDR2 SYGVNS. The CDR3 has 13 residues. Trimming removed 5 bases at V and 11 bases at J, with 16 bases between. The CDR3 DNA reads as TGTGCCAGCAGTATGCCGGGGGATTTGGCCCAGCATTTT. This translates into CASSMPGDLAQHF. Complete variable domain (other parts from reference TRBV25-1 and TRBJ1-5): EADIYQTPRYLVIGTGKKITLECSQTMGHDKMYWYQQDPGMELHLIHYSYGVNSTEKGDLSSESTVSRIRTEHFPLTLESARPSHTSQYLCASSMPGDLAQHFGDGTRLSIL.

Only one count was recorded for this clone. This chain uses TRBV10-1 with TRBJ2-5; the D is unclear. Trimming removed 3 bases at V and 5 bases at J, with 10 bases between. The CDR3 is 13 residues long. Germline V gives CDR1 WNHNN, CDR2 SYGVQD (reference sequence). CDR3 DNA sequence: TGCGCCAGCAGTGAAAATCTGCGGGAGACCCAGTACTTC. Translating gives CASSENLRETQYF.

V is TRBV11-2 and J is TRBJ2-7; 10 bases are a match to TRBD2. J gave up 3 bases and V 5 bases, and 13 bases lay outside the gene matches. The CDR3 covers 17 residues. Germline V lookup: CDR1 SGHAT, CDR2 FQNNGV. CDR3 nucleotide sequence: TGTGCCAGCAGCCTAGGGCTAGCGGGAGTGGTCCGCTACGAGCAGTACTTC. Protein product: CASSLGLAGVVRYEQYF. The whole variable domain, filled in from reference TRBV11-2 and TRBJ2-7, reads EAGVAQSPRYKIIEKRQSVAFWCNPISGHATLYWYQQILGQGPKLLIQFQNNGVVDDSQLPKDRFSAERLKGVDSTLKIQPAKLEDSAVYLCASSLGLAGVVRYEQYFGPGTRLTVT.

The V call is TRBV27, the J call TRBJ1-5; D unresolved. The V gene's germline CDR1 is MNHEY and CDR2 SMNVEV (reference sequence). V lost 2 bases, J lost 2 bases, and 10 bases lay in between. CDR3 size: 15 residues. The CDR3 DNA sequence: TGTGCCAGCAGTTTACTCGGTTTAGGCAATCAGCCCCAGCATTTT. Translated, it gives CASSLLGLGNQPQHF.

This chain connects TRBV7-2 to TRBJ2-3; D call uncertain. Per the germline V gene, CDR1 is SGHTA and CDR2 is FQGNSA. This CDR3 has 16 amino acids. The ends were cut back, 5 bases at V and 5 bases at J, with 20 bases in the middle. This chain's CDR3 is CASSLQMERSRDTQYF. The CDR3 DNA sequence: TGTGCCAGCAGCCTCCAAATGGAGCGCTCCCGAGATACGCAGTATTTT. The variable domain in full, with the rest retrieved from reference TRBV7-2 and TRBJ2-3, is GAGVSQSPSNKVTEKGKDVELRCDPISGHTALYWYRQSLGQGLEFLIYFQGNSAPDKSGLPSDRFSAERTGGSVSTLTIQRTQQEDSAVYLCASSLQMERSRDTQYFGPGTRLTVL.

This chain joins TRBV11-3 and TRBJ2-3; a weak D match, TRBD2 (5 bases). This CDR3 region has 15 residues. The ends were cut back, 0 bases at V and 5 bases at J, with 12 bases in the middle. Germline assignment: CDR1 SGHNT and CDR2 YENEEA. The CDR3 protein is CASSLEGRGRDTQYF. The DNA of the CDR3 is TGTGCCAGCAGCTTAGAGGGCCGGGGAAGAGATACGCAGTATTTT.

V usage is TRBV28 and J usage is TRBJ1-3; D is perhaps TRBD1 (5 bases). The CDR3 has 15 amino acids. Germline lookup yields CDR1 MDHEN and CDR2 SYDVKM. The V end was cut by 2 bases, the J end by 0 bases, with 8 bases between. CDR3 residues: CASSLMTDSGNTIYF. The DNA of the CDR3 is TGTGCCAGCAGTTTAATGACAGACTCTGGAAACACCATATATTTT. The variable domain in full, completed from reference TRBV28 and TRBJ1-3, reads DVKVTQSSRYLVKRTGEKVFLECVQDMDHENMFWYRQDPGLGLRLIYFSYDVKMKEKGDIPEGYSVSREKKERFSLILESASTNQTSMYLCASSLMTDSGNTIYFGEGSWLTVV.